The T cell receptor beta chain described here comes from a study of T cells in Graves' hyperthyroidism and ophthalmopathy. Broader study findings: Progression to ophthalmopathy was predicted a median of approximately 6.4 months early.

At least 3 on the Clinical Activity Score was recorded for ophthalmopathy patients, who also had NOSPECS grade at least 4 and duration under 3 months. Fresh peripheral blood, 9.5 to 10 ml of it, supplied the PBMCs. The source material, RNA transcripts, was used to amplify TCR beta CDR3 regions. The HTBI set primed first-round TCR CDR3 RT-PCR. One entry per CDR3 protein, called by TCRdb with MiXCR from the multiplex PCR reads. The sample lists around 300,000 distinct CDR3 sequences, around 20% occurring once. This clonotype was detected only a few times. Its antigen is still unknown. V lost 8 bases, J lost 1 base, and 17 bases lay in between. The CDR3 extends over 15 amino acids. The V gene's germline CDR1 is MGHRA and CDR2 YSYEKL.

The sequence was obtained from a man aged 30-40 years with Graves' ophthalmopathy. The sequenced sample was blood. The genes are TRBV4-1 and TRBJ2-5, with D possibly called TRBD1 or TRBD2 (5 bases each). DNA of the CDR3: TGCGCCAGCTCTCCTATTCGTGGGGGCCAAGAGACCCAGTACTTC. It is translated as CASSPIRGGQETQYF.